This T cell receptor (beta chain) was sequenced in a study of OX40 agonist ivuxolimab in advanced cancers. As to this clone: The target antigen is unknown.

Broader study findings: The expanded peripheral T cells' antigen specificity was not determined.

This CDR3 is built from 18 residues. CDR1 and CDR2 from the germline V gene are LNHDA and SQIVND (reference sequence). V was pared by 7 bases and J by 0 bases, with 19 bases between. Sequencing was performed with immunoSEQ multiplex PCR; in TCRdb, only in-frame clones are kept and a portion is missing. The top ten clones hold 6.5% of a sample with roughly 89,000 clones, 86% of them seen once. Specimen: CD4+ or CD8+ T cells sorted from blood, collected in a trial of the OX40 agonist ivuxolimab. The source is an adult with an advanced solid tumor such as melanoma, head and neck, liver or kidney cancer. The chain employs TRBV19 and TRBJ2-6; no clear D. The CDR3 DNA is TGTGCCAGTACCCCATGGGGTCCTGCCTTCTCTGGGGCCAACGTCCTGACTTTC. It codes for CASTPWGPAFSGANVLTF.